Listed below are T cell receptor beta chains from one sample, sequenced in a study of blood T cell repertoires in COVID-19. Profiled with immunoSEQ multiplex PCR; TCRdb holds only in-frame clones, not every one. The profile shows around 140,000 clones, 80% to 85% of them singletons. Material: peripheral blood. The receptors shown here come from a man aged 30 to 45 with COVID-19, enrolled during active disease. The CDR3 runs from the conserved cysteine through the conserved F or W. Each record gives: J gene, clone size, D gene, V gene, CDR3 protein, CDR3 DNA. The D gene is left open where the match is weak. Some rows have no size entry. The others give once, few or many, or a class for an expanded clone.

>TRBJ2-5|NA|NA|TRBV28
CASSLLETQYF
TGTGCCAGCAGTTTACTGGAGACCCAGTACTTC
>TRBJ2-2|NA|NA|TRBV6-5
CASSTGNTGELFF
TGTGCCAGCAGTACCGGGAACACCGGGGAGCTGTTTTTT
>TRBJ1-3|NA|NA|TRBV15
CATRTYRAGNTIYF
TGTGCCACCAGGACCTACAGGGCTGGAAACACCATATATTTT
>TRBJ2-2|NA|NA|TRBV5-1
CASSLLTVNTGELFF
TGCGCCAGCAGCTTGCTGACAGTAAACACCGGGGAGCTGTTTTTT
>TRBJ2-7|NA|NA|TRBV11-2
CASSSAGSPGYEQYF
TGTGCCAGCAGCTCGGCGGGGTCCCCGGGATACGAGCAGTACTTC
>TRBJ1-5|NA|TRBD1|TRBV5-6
CASSRRDRANHQPQHF
TGTGCCAGCAGCCGCCGGGACAGGGCAAACCATCAGCCCCAGCATTTT
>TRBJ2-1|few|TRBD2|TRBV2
CASRREYEQFF
TGTGCCAGCAGGCGGGAGTATGAGCAGTTCTTC
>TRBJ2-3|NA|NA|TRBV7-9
CASSLGGTELDTQYF
TGTGCCAGCAGCCTAGGGGGGACAGAACTAGATACGCAGTATTTT
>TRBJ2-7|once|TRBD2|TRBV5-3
CARSAPGRTSYEQYF
TGTGCCAGAAGCGCACCCGGGAGGACCTCCTACGAGCAGTACTTC
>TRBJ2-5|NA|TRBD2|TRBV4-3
CASSQEPVSGGETQYF
TGCGCCAGCAGCCAAGAGCCCGTTTCCGGGGGGGAGACCCAGTACTTC
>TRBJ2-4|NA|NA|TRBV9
CASSPDSAAKNIQYF
TGTGCCAGCAGCCCAGATAGCGCAGCCAAAAACATTCAGTACTTC
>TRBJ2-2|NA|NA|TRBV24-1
CATSDFKGGGTGELFF
TGTGCCACCAGTGATTTTAAGGGAGGCGGCACCGGGGAGCTGTTTTTT
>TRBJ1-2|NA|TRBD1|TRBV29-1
CSNGQVGGYGYTF
TGCAGCAACGGACAGGTTGGGGGCTATGGCTACACCTTC
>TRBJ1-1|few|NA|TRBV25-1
CASSEPGGPTEAFF
TGTGCCAGCAGTGAACCGGGGGGACCCACTGAAGCTTTCTTT
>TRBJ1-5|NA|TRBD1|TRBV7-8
CASRPGTGVSNQPQHF
TGTGCCAGCAGACCCGGGACAGGGGTTAGCAATCAGCCCCAGCATTTT
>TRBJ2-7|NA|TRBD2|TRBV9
CASSADIAGGSEQYF
TGTGCCAGCAGCGCAGACATAGCGGGAGGCAGCGAGCAGTACTTC
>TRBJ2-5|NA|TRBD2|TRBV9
CASSVESGRGTQYF
TGTGCCAGCAGCGTTGAGAGCGGGAGGGGGACCCAGTACTTC
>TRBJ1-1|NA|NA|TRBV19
CASSMRDTEAFF
TGTGCCAGTAGTATGCGGGACACTGAAGCTTTCTTT
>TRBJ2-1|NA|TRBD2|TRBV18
CASSPGLAEKYNEQFF
TGTGCCAGCTCACCGGGCCTAGCGGAGAAATACAATGAGCAGTTCTTC
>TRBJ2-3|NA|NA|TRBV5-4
CASSPRPDTDTQYF
TGTGCCAGCAGCCCTAGACCAGACACAGATACGCAGTATTTT
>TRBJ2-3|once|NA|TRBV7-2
CASSLGYGTSSTDTQYF
TGTGCCAGCAGCTTAGGGTACGGGACTTCGTCCACAGATACGCAGTATTTT
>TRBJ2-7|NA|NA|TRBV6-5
CASRNSGTLAYEQYF
TGTGCCAGCAGAAACTCCGGGACACTTGCCTACGAGCAGTACTTC
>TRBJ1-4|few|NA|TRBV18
CASSPQRGAYEKLFF
TGTGCCAGCTCACCACAGCGGGGCGCTTACGAAAAACTGTTTTTT
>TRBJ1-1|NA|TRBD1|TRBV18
CASYRDSSEAFF
TGTGCCAGCTACAGGGACAGTTCTGAAGCTTTCTTT
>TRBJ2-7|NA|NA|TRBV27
CASSFRGTYEQYF
TGTGCCAGCAGTTTTCGGGGAACCTACGAGCAGTACTTC
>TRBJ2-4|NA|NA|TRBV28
CASGSAGAPKNIQYF
TGTGCCAGCGGTAGTGCGGGGGCACCCAAAAACATTCAGTACTTC
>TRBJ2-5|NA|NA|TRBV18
CASSLTGTGAQETQYF
TGTGCCAGCTCGCTGACAGGGACGGGGGCCCAAGAGACCCAGTACTTC
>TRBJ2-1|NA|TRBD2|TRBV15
CATSRAGGLRDEQFF
TGTGCCACCAGTCGAGCGGGAGGCCTACGGGATGAGCAGTTCTTC
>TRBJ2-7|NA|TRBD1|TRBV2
CASSDRDRGLDEQYF
TGTGCCAGCAGTGATAGGGACAGGGGGCTCGACGAGCAGTACTTC
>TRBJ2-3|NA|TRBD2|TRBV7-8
CASSATSGNTDTQYF
TGTGCCAGCAGCGCGACTAGCGGGAACACAGATACGCAGTATTTT
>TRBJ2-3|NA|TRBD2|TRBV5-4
CASSSSGSSGDTQYF
TGTGCCAGCAGCTCTAGCGGGAGTTCTGGAGATACGCAGTATTTT
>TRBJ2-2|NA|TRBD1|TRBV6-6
CASSPTGGGQAGELFF
TGTGCCAGCAGTCCGACAGGGGGCGGTCAGGCCGGGGAGCTGTTTTTT
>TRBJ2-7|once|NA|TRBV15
CATSRVGLDEQYF
TGTGCCACCAGCAGAGTGGGACTTGACGAGCAGTACTTC
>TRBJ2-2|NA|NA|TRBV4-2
CASSATNLNTGELFF
TGTGCCAGCAGCGCGACTAACCTAAACACCGGGGAGCTGTTTTTT